This paragraph covers one T cell receptor beta chain sequence. The antigen is undetermined. Using CD45RO/CCR7/CD25/CD127/CD95/CD27, CD4+ naive, central memory, regulatory and stem cell-like memory cells were sorted. The study reverse transcribed the entire isolated RNA, so it sequenced expressed TCRB transcripts. Profiled with immunoSEQ multiplex PCR; TCRdb holds only in-frame clones, not every one. This sample has 850,000 to 900,000 clones; roughly 16% occur once, and the top ten carry about 0.02%. The data stem from a study of beta chain features in type 1 diabetes. CDR3 size: 14 residues. The V gene's germline CDR1 is LNHDA and CDR2 SQIVND (reference sequence). Between the trimmed V and J ends, which lost 3 bases and 4 bases, there was a span of 10 bases. Study-level results: Resolution of whether HLA type affects TCRB rearrangement was not achieved here. Shorter TCRB CDR3s, moderately but significantly so, marked every one of the four CD4+ subsets in Type 1 diabetes patients.

The chain joins TRBV19 to TRBJ1-5; the D is unclear. This TCR came from a young woman in good health. Sequenced: naive CD4+ T cells from blood. CDR3 DNA sequence: TGTGCCAGTAGTATGGTACAGTTGAATCAGCCCCAGCATTTT. As protein: CASSMVQLNQPQHF.